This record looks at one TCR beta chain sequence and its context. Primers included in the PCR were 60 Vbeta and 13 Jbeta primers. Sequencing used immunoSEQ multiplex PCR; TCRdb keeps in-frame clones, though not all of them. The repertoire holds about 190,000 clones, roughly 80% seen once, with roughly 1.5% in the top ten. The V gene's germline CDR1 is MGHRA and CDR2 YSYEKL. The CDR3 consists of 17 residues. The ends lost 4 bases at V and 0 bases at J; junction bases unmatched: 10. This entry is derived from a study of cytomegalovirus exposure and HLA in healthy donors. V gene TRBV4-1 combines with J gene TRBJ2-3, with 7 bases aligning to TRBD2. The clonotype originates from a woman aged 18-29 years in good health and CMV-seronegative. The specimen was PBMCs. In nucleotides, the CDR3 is TGCGCCAGCAGCCGCACGGGGACTACCTCTAGCACAGATACGCAGTATTTT. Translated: CASSRTGTTSSTDTQYF.